This T cell receptor beta chain was recovered during a study of T cell changes during pregnancy in multiple sclerosis. Clones were read by immunoSEQ multiplex PCR, and TCRdb kept only the in-frame ones, dropping some. Of 60,000 to 75,000 clones listed, roughly 90% are singletons. This specimen consisted of peripheral blood, obtained in the third trimester of pregnancy. The TCR originated in a female donor with multiple sclerosis, enrolled in a pregnancy study.

The CDR3 DNA sequence: TGTGCCAGCAGTCCATGGACAGCACCCTATGGCTACACCTTC. Its translation is CASSPWTAPYGYTF. The rearrangement links TRBV6-6 to TRBJ1-2; D possibly corresponds to TRBD1 (6 bases). Trimming pared 5 bases from V and 4 bases from J, leaving 14 bases between. From germline, CDR1 is MNHNY and CDR2 SVGAGI (reference sequence). CDR3 length equals 14 residues.